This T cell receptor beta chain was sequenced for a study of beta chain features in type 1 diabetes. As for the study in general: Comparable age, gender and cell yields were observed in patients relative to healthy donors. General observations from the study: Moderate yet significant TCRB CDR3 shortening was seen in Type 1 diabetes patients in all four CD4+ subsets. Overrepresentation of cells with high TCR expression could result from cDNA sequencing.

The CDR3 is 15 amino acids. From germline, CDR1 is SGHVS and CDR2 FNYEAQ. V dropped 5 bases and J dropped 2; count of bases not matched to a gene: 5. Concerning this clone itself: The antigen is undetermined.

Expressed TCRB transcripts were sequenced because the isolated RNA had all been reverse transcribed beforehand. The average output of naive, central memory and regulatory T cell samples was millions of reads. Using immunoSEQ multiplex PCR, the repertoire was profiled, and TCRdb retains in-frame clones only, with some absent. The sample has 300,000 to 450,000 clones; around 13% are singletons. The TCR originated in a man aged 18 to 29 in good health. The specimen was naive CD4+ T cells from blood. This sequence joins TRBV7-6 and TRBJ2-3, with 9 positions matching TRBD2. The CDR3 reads CASSRSSGVTDTQYF. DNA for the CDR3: TGTGCCAGCAGCCGGTCTAGCGGGGTCACAGATACGCAGTATTTT.